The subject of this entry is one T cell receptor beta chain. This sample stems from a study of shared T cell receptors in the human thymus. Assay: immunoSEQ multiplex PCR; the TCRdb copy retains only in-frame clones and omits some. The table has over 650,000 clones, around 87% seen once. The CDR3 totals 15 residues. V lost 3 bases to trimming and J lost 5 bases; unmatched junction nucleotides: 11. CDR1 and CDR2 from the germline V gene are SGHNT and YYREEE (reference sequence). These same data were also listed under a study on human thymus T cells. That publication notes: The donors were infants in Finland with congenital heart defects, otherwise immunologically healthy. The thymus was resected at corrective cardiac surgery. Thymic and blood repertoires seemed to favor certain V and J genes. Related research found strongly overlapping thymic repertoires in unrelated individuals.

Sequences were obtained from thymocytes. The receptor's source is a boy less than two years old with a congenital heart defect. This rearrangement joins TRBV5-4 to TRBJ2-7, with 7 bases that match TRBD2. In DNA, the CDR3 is TGTGCCAGCAGCTCCGGACTAGACCCAGTCCACGAGCAGTACTTC. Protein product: CASSSGLDPVHEQYF.